The 25 T cell receptor beta chains listed next were all sequenced from one sample in a study of PD-1 blockade in mismatch repair-deficient tumors (dated by TCRdb to the late 2010s). The library was obtained by the immunoSEQ multiplex PCR assay. As stored in TCRdb, this immuneACCESS dataset retains in-frame rearrangements with V and J assigned. A fraction of the clones does not appear; measured against another copy, unresolved V genes explain less than half of the discrepancy, and the remainder lacks a known reason. The sample data list 95,000 to 150,000 clones, and approximately 86% of these were observed just once. The biggest ten clones account for approximately 13% of the sample. The sequenced sample was peripheral blood, obtained 44 weeks after starting pembrolizumab. These receptor sequences come from an adult with mismatch repair-deficient cancer.

This chain's CDR3 is CASSPGGRWTSGPYEQYF. CDR3 bases: TGTGCCAGCAGCCCGGGAGGGCGCTGGACTAGCGGGCCCTACGAGCAGTACTTC. The J gene is TRBJ2-7, the V gene TRBV7-9; 11 bases agree with TRBD2. CDR1 and CDR2 (germline): SEHNR, FQNEAQ (reference sequence). The V segment lost 5 bases and the J segment 2 bases; nucleotides outside the gene matches: 14. There are 18 residues in the CDR3.

The genes are TRBV27 and TRBJ1-5; the D is unclear. The germline V gene encodes CDR1 MNHEY and CDR2 SMNVEV (reference sequence). V was trimmed by 3 bases and J by 7 bases, leaving 10 bases between them. The CDR3 sequence is 13 residues long. CDR3 in amino acids: CASSFRARQPQHF. The CDR3 nucleotides are TGTGCCAGCAGTTTTAGGGCGAGACAGCCCCAGCATTTT.

The chain carries TRBV25-1 and TRBJ2-7, with 9 bases aligning to TRBD1. The CDR3 covers 14 residues. With 3 bases clipped from V and 3 bases from J, the junction kept 3 bases outside the gene matches. CDR1 MGHDK and CDR2 SYGVNS come from the germline V gene. CDR3 residues: CASSDPGQGYEQYF. CDR3 coding DNA: TGTGCCAGCAGTGACCCGGGACAGGGCTACGAGCAGTACTTC.

The chain recombines TRBV5-1 with TRBJ1-4; D unresolved. The CDR3 runs 15 residues. Germline V gene data show CDR1 as SGHRS and CDR2 as YFSETQ. V lost 5 bases and J 0 bases, leaving 11 bases between the germline ends. As DNA, the CDR3 is TGCGCCAGCAGGACGATCGGGGCAACTAATGAAAAACTGTTTTTT. The encoded protein is CASRTIGATNEKLFF.

To note about this clone: Other DNA sequences in the sample encode the same CDR3. The chain employs TRBV6-5 and TRBJ1-4; a possible D gene is TRBD1 (6 bases). Trimming removed 0 bases at V and 10 bases at J, with 9 bases between. Looked up from germline, CDR1 is MNHEY and CDR2 is SVGAGI. The CDR3 sequence is 13 residues long. The CDR3 DNA reads as TGTGCCAGCAGTTACTCAAAAGGGGGAAAACTGTTTTTT. This sequence encodes CASSYSKGGKLFF.

This sequence joins TRBV28 and TRBJ2-7; no reliable D call. Trimming took off 4 bases at V and 4 bases at J, with 11 bases between the two ends. The CDR3 sequence is 13 residues long. The germline V gene has CDR1 MDHEN and CDR2 SYDVKM. This CDR3 is CASSSNSEYEQYF. The CDR3 coding sequence is TGTGCCAGCAGTTCCAACTCAGAGTACGAGCAGTACTTC.

This clone was recorded once. CDR3 sequence reads: CASSFIAGGRTDTQYF. CDR3 nucleotide sequence: TGCGCCAGCAGCTTTATAGCGGGAGGGAGAACAGATACGCAGTATTTT. J is TRBJ2-3 and V is TRBV5-1; 11 bases agree with TRBD2. Germline trimming cut 2 bases from V and 3 bases from J; bases unmatched to any gene: 5. CDR1 is SGHRS, CDR2 YFSETQ, per germline. CDR3 length: 16 residues.

This clone has a handful of counts. The rearrangement joins TRBV30 to TRBJ1-2; tentative D call: TRBD1 (5 bases). V was pared by 1 base and J by 5 bases, with 20 bases between. CDR1 is GTSNPN and CDR2 is SVGIG in the germline V gene (reference sequence). CDR3 size: 16 residues. CDR3 sequence: CAWSGGRTSPSYGYTF. DNA for the CDR3: TGTGCCTGGAGTGGGGGCCGGACTAGCCCCTCATATGGCTACACCTTC.

The V gene is TRBV6-1, the J gene TRBJ2-1; D might be TRBD2 (6 bases). Trimming shortened V by 4 bases and J by 12 bases, and 16 bases separated the two germline ends. CDR3 length equals 13 residues. CDR1 and CDR2 from the germline V gene are MNHNS and SASEGT. DNA of the CDR3: TGTGCCAGCAGTGGACACGACCGGGACTTGCAGTTCTTC. Its protein is CASSGHDRDLQFF.

The chain recombines TRBV5-6 with TRBJ2-7, with 12 bases matching TRBD2. This CDR3 region has 17 residues. Per the germline V gene, CDR1 is SGHDT and CDR2 is YYEEEE. Trimming removed 0 bases from V and 0 bases from J; junction bases left unmatched: 4. The chain's CDR3 is CASSLGLAGVHSYEQYF. For the CDR3, the DNA is TGTGCCAGCAGCTTGGGACTAGCGGGAGTCCACTCCTACGAGCAGTACTTC. Together with reference TRBV5-6 and TRBJ2-7, the CDR3 gives the full variable domain: DAGVTQSPTHLIKTRGQQVTLRCSPKSGHDTVSWYQQALGQGPQFIFQYYEEEERQRGNFPDRFSGHQFPNYSSELNVNALLLGDSALYLCASSLGLAGVHSYEQYFGPGTRLTVT.

This sequence joins TRBV7-9 and TRBJ2-3; 11 nucleotides match TRBD2. J was trimmed by 6 bases and V by 3 bases; bases with no gene match: 8. The CDR3 sequence is 16 residues long. Germline loops: CDR1 SEHNR, CDR2 FQNEAQ (reference sequence). CDR3 coding DNA: TGTGCCAGCAGCTTCATTAGCGGGAGGGCCGGTGATACGCAGTATTTT. Translation gives CASSFISGRAGDTQYF.

The rearrangement uses TRBV30 and TRBJ2-7; 8 nucleotides align to TRBD1. The CDR3 is 14 residues long. Per the germline V gene, CDR1 is GTSNPN and CDR2 is SVGIG (reference sequence). Losses at the gene ends were 0 bases for V and 4 bases for J; bases not matched to a gene: 5. As DNA, the CDR3 is TGTGCCTGGAGTGTGTCAGGGGGCTTGTACGAGCAGTACTTC. Protein sequence: CAWSVSGGLYEQYF. The complete variable domain, with remaining parts taken from reference TRBV30 and TRBJ2-7, reads SQTIHQWPATLVQPVGSPLSLECTVEGTSNPNLYWYRQAAGRGLQLLFYSVGIGQISSEVPQNLSASRPQDRQFILSSKKLLLSDSGFYLCAWSVSGGLYEQYFGPGTRLTVT.

In its sample, this clone was seen a few times. The rearrangement uses TRBV27 and TRBJ2-7; no reliable D call. The CDR3 runs to 13 residues. Germline loops: CDR1 MNHEY, CDR2 SMNVEV (reference sequence). With 4 bases removed from V and 0 bases from J, the gap between germline ends came to 7 bases. CDR3 nucleotide sequence: TGTGCCAGCAGTTCGATCCGCTCCTACGAGCAGTACTTC. Protein product: CASSSIRSYEQYF.

This chain uses TRBV5-5 with TRBJ2-3, with a possible D match to TRBD1 (5 bases). CDR3 length equals 15 residues. Germline assignment: CDR1 SGHKS and CDR2 YYEKEE (reference sequence). Deletions cut 0 bases from V and 8 bases from J, with 16 bases between. The CDR3 protein is CASSLVNVQGGTQYF. In DNA form, the CDR3 reads TGTGCCAGCAGCTTGGTTAACGTCCAGGGCGGTACGCAGTATTTT. The full variable domain, completed using reference TRBV5-5 and TRBJ2-3, is DAGVTQSPTHLIKTRGQQVTLRCSPISGHKSVSWYQQVLGQGPQFIFQYYEKEERGRGNFPDRFSARQFPNYSSELNVNALLLGDSALYLCASSLVNVQGGTQYFGPGTRLTVL.

The table lists this clone with a few counts. CDR3 sequence (DNA): TGTGCCATCAGTGACCGCCGAGGCAGTGATGGCTACACCTTC. This sequence encodes CAISDRRGSDGYTF. The rearrangement joins TRBV10-3 to TRBJ1-2, with D unresolved. V was shortened by 3 bases and J by 6 bases, with 14 bases between the two germline ends. The CDR3 covers 14 residues. Germline CDR1 and CDR2: ENHRY and SYGVKD.

This chain links TRBV28 with TRBJ2-7, with no clear D. Trimming stripped 2 bases from V and 3 bases from J, with 17 bases between. Germline values: CDR1 MDHEN, CDR2 SYDVKM. This CDR3 is built from 16 residues. The CDR3 reads CASSLGVVTSDYEQYF. CDR3 sequence (DNA): TGTGCCAGCAGTTTAGGAGTTGTGACTTCCGACTACGAGCAGTACTTC.

This chain connects TRBV4-3 to TRBJ2-2; the match to TRBD2 covers 10 bases. Germline CDR1 and CDR2: LGHNA and YSLEER. Trimming removed 4 bases from V and 3 bases from J; junction bases left unmatched: 8. The CDR3 extends over 17 amino acids. The CDR3 DNA follows: TGCGCCAGCAGCCGAGGTCGTCTAGCGGGGGACACCGGGGAGCTGTTTTTT. Translating it yields CASSRGRLAGDTGELFF.

This chain uses TRBV5-1 with TRBJ2-7, with 11 nucleotides matching TRBD2. The CDR3 covers 16 residues. Trimming at V came to 4 bases and at J to 0 bases, leaving 6 bases not matched to a gene. CDR1 SGHRS and CDR2 YFSETQ come from the germline V gene. The CDR3 loop is CASSTGGTSGSYEQYF. CDR3 DNA: TGCGCCAGCAGCACCGGCGGGACTAGCGGCTCCTACGAGCAGTACTTC.

This clone was found once. The chain has TRBV4-3 and TRBJ2-7; 7 nucleotides match TRBD2. The CDR3 is made up of 15 amino acids. Germline V gene data show CDR1 as LGHNA and CDR2 as YSLEER. V lost 2 bases to trimming and J lost 0 bases; unmatched junction nucleotides: 4. The CDR3 DNA reads as TGCGCCAGCAGCCAAATGGCGGGAGCCTCCTACGAGCAGTACTTC. Translated: CASSQMAGASYEQYF.

This rearrangement joins TRBV5-4 to TRBJ2-3; 7 bases match TRBD1. Germline V gene data show CDR1 as SGHNT and CDR2 as YYREEE (reference sequence). The V segment lost 4 bases and the J segment 0 bases; nucleotides outside the gene matches: 5. The CDR3 is 15 amino acids. The CDR3 nucleotides read TGTGCCAGCAGCCCCGGGACAGTTAGCACAGATACGCAGTATTTT. This codes for CASSPGTVSTDTQYF.

This chain connects TRBV10-2 to TRBJ2-5, with 8 bases matching TRBD2. This CDR3 has 15 residues. V shed 10 bases, J shed 5 bases, and the junction held 15 bases outside the gene matches. Looked up from germline, CDR1 is WSHSY and CDR2 is SAAADI. CDR3 in DNA: TGCGCCACCAACCCCTCAAGCGGGAGAACGGAGACCCAGTACTTC. Translating it yields CATNPSSGRTETQYF.

The rearrangement joins TRBV2 to TRBJ2-3; TRBD1 is a possible D gene (6 bases). The length of the CDR3 is 11 residues. V was pared by 11 bases and J by 5 bases, with 11 bases between. CDR1 SNHLY and CDR2 FYNNEI come from the germline V gene. In DNA form, the CDR3 reads TGTGCCGTCATAGGGGGAGATACGCAGTATTTT. Encoded protein: CAVIGGDTQYF.

The J gene is TRBJ2-1, the V gene TRBV7-2, with D unclear. The CDR3 runs to 11 residues. The ends were cut back, 7 bases at V and 8 bases at J, with 9 bases in the middle. Per germline, CDR1 SGHTA and CDR2 FQGNSA. CDR3 in amino acids: CASKFGDEQFF. CDR3 bases: TGTGCCAGCAAGTTCGGCGATGAGCAGTTCTTC.

This clone was counted a few times. The chain uses TRBV30 and TRBJ2-7; weak D call: TRBD2 (6 bases). CDR1 and CDR2 (germline): GTSNPN, SVGIG (reference sequence). This CDR3 region has 12 residues. V was clipped by 5 bases and J by 3 bases, with 11 bases between them. This CDR3 is CAWSRDGYEQYF. The CDR3 bases are TGTGCCTGGTCGCGGGACGGCTACGAGCAGTACTTC.

This chain connects TRBV19 to TRBJ2-2; 9 bases fit TRBD2. There are 14 residues in the CDR3. V was pared by 8 bases and J by 6 bases, with 7 bases of the junction left unmatched. Germline-derived CDR1 and CDR2 are LNHDA and SQIVND (reference sequence). CDR3 protein: CASESGTSPGELFF. The CDR3 DNA sequence: TGTGCCAGTGAGTCCGGGACTAGCCCCGGGGAGCTGTTTTTT.